Sequencing of this TCR beta chain was carried out in a study of technical replicates of blood from a handful of donors. Only in-frame clones appear in the TCRdb table, and some are missing; sequencing was by immunoSEQ multiplex PCR. The table records under 100,000 clones, roughly 96% of them present only once. Germline values: CDR1 MNHEY, CDR2 SMNVEV (reference sequence). The CDR3 length is 17 residues. Losses at the gene ends were 8 bases for V and 8 bases for J; bases not matched to a gene: 21. This TCR derives from a human donor in good health. The sequencing input was T cells isolated from PBMCs. The rearrangement joins TRBV27 to TRBJ2-1, with 7 positions matching TRBD1. The CDR3 reads CASRGRTGRLGTDEQFF. CDR3 nucleotide sequence: TGTGCCAGCCGGGGAAGGACAGGCCGATTAGGGACGGATGAGCAGTTCTTC.